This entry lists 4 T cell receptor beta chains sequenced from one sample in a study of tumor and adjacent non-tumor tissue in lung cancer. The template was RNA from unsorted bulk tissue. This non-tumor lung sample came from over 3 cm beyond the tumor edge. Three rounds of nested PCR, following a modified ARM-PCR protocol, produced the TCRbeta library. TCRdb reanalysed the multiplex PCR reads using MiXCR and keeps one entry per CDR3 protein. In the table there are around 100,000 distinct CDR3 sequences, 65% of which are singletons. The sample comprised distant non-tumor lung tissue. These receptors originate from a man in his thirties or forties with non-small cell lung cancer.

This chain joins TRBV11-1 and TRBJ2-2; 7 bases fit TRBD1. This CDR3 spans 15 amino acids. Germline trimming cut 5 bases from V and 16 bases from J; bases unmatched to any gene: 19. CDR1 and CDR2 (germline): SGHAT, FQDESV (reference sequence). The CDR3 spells CASSPSPQGIGKPFF. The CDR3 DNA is TGTGCCAGCAGCCCAAGCCCACAGGGGATCGGGAAGCCGTTTTTT.

The CDR3 loop is CARSTDRGLAFAYNEQFF. The CDR3 DNA follows: TGTGCCAGGAGTACCGACAGGGGGCTGGCCTTCGCCTACAATGAGCAGTTCTTC. This rearrangement joins TRBV6-2 or TRBV6-3 to TRBJ2-1, with 10 bases fitting TRBD1. This CDR3 is 18 amino acids long. Germline CDR1 MNHEY, CDR2 SVGEGT. The junction had 16 bases not matched to a gene; V was cut back by 9 bases and J by 2 bases.

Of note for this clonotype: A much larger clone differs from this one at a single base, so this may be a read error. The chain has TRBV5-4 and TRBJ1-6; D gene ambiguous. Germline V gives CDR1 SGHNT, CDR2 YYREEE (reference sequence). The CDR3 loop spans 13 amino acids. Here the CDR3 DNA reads TGTGCCAGCTGCTTGGTAGGGAATTCACCCCTCCACTTT. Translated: CASCLVGNSPLHF. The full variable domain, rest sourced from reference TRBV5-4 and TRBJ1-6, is ETGVTQSPTHLIKTRGQQVTLRCSSQSGHNTVSWYQQALGQGPQFIFQYYREEENGRGNFPPRFSGLQFPNYSSELNVNALELDDSALYLCASCLVGNSPLHFGNGTRLTVT.

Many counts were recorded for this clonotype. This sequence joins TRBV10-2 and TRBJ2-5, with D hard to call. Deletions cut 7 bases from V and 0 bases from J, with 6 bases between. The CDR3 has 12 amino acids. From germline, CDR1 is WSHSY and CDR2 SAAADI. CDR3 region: CASTEYQETQYF. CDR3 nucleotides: TGCGCCAGCACGGAGTACCAAGAGACCCAGTACTTC.